This note documents a single T cell receptor beta chain sequence. Adults between roughly 18 and 100 years of age took part from 20 to 25 US areas. This CDR3 spans 15 amino acids. J gave up 5 bases and V 1 base, and 6 bases lay outside the gene matches. Germline V lookup: CDR1 SEHNR, CDR2 FQNEAQ (reference sequence). Libraries were prepared by immunoSEQ multiplex PCR; TCRdb keeps only in-frame clonotypes and omits some of them. Found here are 140,000 to 150,000 clones, 87% of them singletons; the top ten hold approximately 4.3%. These data come from a study of blood T cell repertoires in COVID-19. Whole-study context: T cells, B-cell-depleted T cells, or PBMCs supplied cDNA or gDNA.

This sequence was found in a woman in her thirties or forties who had been exposed to COVID-19. The V call is TRBV7-9, the J call TRBJ1-1; 8 nucleotides align to TRBD1. Material: PBMCs or T cells enriched from blood (not recorded which). CDR3 in amino acids: CASSLGTGLETEAFF. Here the CDR3 DNA reads TGTGCCAGCAGCTTAGGGACAGGGTTAGAGACTGAAGCTTTCTTT.